This T cell receptor beta chain derives from a study of blood T cell repertoires in COVID-19. Across the whole study: The United States, Italy and Spain were the sources of the acute and convalescent COVID-19 samples. T cells, B-cell-depleted T cells, or PBMCs provided the cDNA or gDNA that served as material.

As originally analysed: Counts of nucleated cells, estimated from reference gene primer amplification, were obtained. Some clones are missing from TCRdb's copy, which holds only in-frame ones; the method was immunoSEQ multiplex PCR. That table gives V, J and clone size, and the DNA gave D and trimming. The table lists under 200,000 clones, around 76% of them singletons, with 7.8% in the top ten. Germline V gene data show CDR1 as LNHDA and CDR2 as SQIVND (reference sequence). The CDR3 extends over 14 amino acids. The J segment lost 4 bases and the V segment lost 5 bases, leaving 7 bases of the junction unmatched. The Seattle patients joined while their infection was active and were tracked longitudinally afterward.

The chain employs TRBV19 and TRBJ2-5; the match to TRBD1 covers 7 bases. This TCR derives from a woman aged 55-75 years with COVID-19, enrolled during active disease. The sequenced material came from peripheral blood. The CDR3 is CASSGDGTVETQYF. The CDR3 DNA is TGTGCCAGTAGTGGGGACGGGACAGTAGAGACCCAGTACTTC.